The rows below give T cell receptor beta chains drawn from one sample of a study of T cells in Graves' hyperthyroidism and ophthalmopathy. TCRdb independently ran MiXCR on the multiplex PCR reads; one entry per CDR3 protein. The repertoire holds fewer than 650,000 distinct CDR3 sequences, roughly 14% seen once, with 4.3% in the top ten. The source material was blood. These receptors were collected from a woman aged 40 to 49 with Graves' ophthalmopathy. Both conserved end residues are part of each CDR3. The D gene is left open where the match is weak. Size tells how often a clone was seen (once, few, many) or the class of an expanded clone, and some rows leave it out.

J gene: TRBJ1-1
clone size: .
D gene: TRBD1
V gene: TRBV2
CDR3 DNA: TGTGCCAGCGTTAAACAGGGGGGCACTGAAGCTTTCTTT
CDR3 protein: CASVKQGGTEAFF

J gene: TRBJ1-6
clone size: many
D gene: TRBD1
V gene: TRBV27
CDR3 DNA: TGTGCCAGCAGAACTCGGGACAGAAATTCACCCCTCCACTTT
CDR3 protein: CASRTRDRNSPLHF

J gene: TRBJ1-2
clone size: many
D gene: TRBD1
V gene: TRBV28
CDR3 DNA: TGTGCCAGCAGTTTTCAGGGGGCCGCCTATGGCTACACCTTC
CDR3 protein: CASSFQGAAYGYTF

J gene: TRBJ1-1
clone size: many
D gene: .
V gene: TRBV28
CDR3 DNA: TGTGCCAGCAGTCCCTCGGGAGGGGCCACTGAAGCTTTCTTT
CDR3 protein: CASSPSGGATEAFF

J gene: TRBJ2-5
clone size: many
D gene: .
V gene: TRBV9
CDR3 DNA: TGTGCCAGCAGCGTAGGGGGGGCAGGAAAAGAGACCCAGTACTTC
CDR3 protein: CASSVGGAGKETQYF

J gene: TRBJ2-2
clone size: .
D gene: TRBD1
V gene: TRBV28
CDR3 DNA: TGTGCCAGCAGTTTCCTCTATGGCAGGGGGCAGAACACCGGGGAGCTGTTTTTT
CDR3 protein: CASSFLYGRGQNTGELFF

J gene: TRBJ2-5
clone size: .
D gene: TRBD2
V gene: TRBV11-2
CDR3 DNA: TGTGCCAGCAGGGCGACTAGCTCGGCCCAGTACTTC
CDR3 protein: CASRATSSAQYF

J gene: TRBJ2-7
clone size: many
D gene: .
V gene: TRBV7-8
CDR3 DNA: TGTGCCAGCAGCCCCCGGTGGACTCCCCCCTCCTACGAGCAGTACTTC
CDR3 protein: CASSPRWTPPSYEQYF

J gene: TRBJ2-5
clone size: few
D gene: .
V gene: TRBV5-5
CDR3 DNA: TGTGCCAGCAGTAGGATTCCCGGGGAGACCCAGTACTTC
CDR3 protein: CASSRIPGETQYF

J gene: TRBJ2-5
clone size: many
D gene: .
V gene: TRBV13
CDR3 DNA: TGTGCCAGCAGCTTAAGGGAAGTGGGGGAGACCCAGTACTTC
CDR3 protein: CASSLREVGETQYF

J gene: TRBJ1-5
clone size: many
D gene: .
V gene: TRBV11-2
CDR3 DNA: TGTGCCAGCAGCTCCCGGGGTGTCGGCTATAGCAATCAGCCCCAGCATTTT
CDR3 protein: CASSSRGVGYSNQPQHF

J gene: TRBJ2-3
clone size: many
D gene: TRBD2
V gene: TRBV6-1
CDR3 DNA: TGTGCCAGCAGTGAACCCCCAGCGGGGGCCTCCGATACGCAGTATTTT
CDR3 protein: CASSEPPAGASDTQYF

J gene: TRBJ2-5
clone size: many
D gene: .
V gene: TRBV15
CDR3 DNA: TGTGCCACCAGCAGAGTAGGAGTCGTGCAAGAGACCCAGTACTTC
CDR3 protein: CATSRVGVVQETQYF

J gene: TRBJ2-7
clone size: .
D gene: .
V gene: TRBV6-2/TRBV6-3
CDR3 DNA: TGTGCCTGCAGTTCCCCCAGGGGCCTGGCCTACGAGCAGTACTTC
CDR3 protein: CACSSPRGLAYEQYF